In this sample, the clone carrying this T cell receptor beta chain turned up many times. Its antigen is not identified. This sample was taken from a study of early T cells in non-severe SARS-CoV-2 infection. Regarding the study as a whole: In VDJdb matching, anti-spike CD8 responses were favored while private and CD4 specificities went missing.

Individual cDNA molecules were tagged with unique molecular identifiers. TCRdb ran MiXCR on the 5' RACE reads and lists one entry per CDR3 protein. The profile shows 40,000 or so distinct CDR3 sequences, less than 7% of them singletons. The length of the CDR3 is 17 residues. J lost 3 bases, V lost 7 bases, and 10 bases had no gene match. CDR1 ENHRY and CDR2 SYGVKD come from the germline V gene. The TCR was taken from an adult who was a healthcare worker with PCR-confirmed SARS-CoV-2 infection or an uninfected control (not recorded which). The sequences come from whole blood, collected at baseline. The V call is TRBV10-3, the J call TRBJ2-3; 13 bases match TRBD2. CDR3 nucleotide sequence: TGTGCCATCAAAGGACTAGCGGGAGCGGGGAGGACAGATACGCAGTATTTT. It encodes CAIKGLAGAGRTDTQYF.